This T cell receptor (beta chain) is from a study of regulatory and conventional T cells in RAG deficiency. Whole-study findings and limits: Patient subsets had shorter CDR3s; Omenn Treg-Tconv overlap exceeded 85%.

Genomic DNA came from blood conventional CD4+ T cells gated CD25-low CD127-high. The CDR3 contains 12 residues. The V gene lost 8 bases and the J gene lost 5 bases, with 10 bases spanning the gap. Germline V gene data show CDR1 as MRHNA and CDR2 as SNTAGT. Assay: immunoSEQ multiplex PCR; the TCRdb copy retains only in-frame clones and omits some. The sample consists of fewer than 40,000 clones, 96% of them appearing once. Of note for this clone: The antigen remains undetermined.

The same data also went into a second study, on regulatory T cells. From that report: The primer mix had 52 TRBV and 13 TRBJ primers.

The sample comprised CD25- CD4+ T cells sorted from blood. The TCR originated in a human donor in good health. The J gene is TRBJ1-5, the V gene TRBV6-4; D is possibly TRBD1 (5 bases). CDR3 loop: CASAREDQPQHF. CDR3 DNA: TGTGCCAGCGCCAGGGAGGATCAGCCCCAGCATTTT.